This is a list of T cell receptor beta chains from one sample in a study of T-cell reconstitution after alpha-beta-depleted transplantation in children. TCRdb redid the calling of the PCR reads with MiXCR, one entry per CDR3 protein. The table includes 250,000 to 400,000 distinct CDR3 sequences, approximately 20% detected once. Specimen: PBMCs, mostly from graft donor cells, collected 180 days after TCRalphabeta/CD19-depleted stem cell transplant. These receptors were collected from a male patient under 18 who had a stem cell transplant for acute lymphoblastic leukemia, so the T cells may come from the graft donor. Both conserved end residues are part of each CDR3. Each record gives: CDR3 protein, CDR3 DNA, V gene, clone size, D gene, CDR3 length, J gene. A D gene is named only where the DNA matches it firmly. For some rows the clone size is stated as once, few or many, or as a class when expanded; others skip it.

CASRTGGGPSPNEQFF | TGTGCCAGCAGAACCGGGGGGGGGCCCAGCCCCAATGAGCAGTTCTTC | TRBV5-6 | . | TRBD2 | 16 | TRBJ2-1
CASSVRQGNTEAFF | TGTGCCAGCAGCGTTAGACAGGGGAACACTGAAGCTTTCTTT | TRBV9 | . | TRBD1 | 14 | TRBJ1-1
CASSADSRPGELFF | TGTGCCAGCAGCGCCGACTCCCGTCCCGGGGAGCTGTTTTTT | TRBV7-9 | . | . | 14 | TRBJ2-2
CASSYSASGYYNEQFF | TGTGCCAGCAGTTACTCGGCTAGCGGGTATTACAATGAGCAGTTCTTC | TRBV6-5 | . | TRBD2 | 16 | TRBJ2-1
CASSFNSATNEKLFF | TGCGCCAGCAGCTTCAACAGTGCGACTAATGAAAAACTGTTTTTT | TRBV5-1 | few | . | 15 | TRBJ1-4
CASSPTGGGQQETQYF | TGTGCCAGCAGTCCAACAGGAGGGGGCCAACAAGAGACCCAGTACTTC | TRBV12-3/TRBV12-4 | few | . | 16 | TRBJ2-5
CASSSRLLAGGTASEQYF | TGTGCCAGCAGCTCCCGACTACTAGCGGGAGGCACTGCCTCCGAGCAGTACTTC | TRBV3-1 | . | TRBD2 | 18 | TRBJ2-7
CASSLTSGSGGYEQYF | TGTGCCAGCAGCTTAACTTCCGGCAGCGGGGGGTACGAGCAGTACTTC | TRBV7-3 | . | TRBD2 | 16 | TRBJ2-7
CSARRQGSTYEQYF | TGCAGTGCTAGACGACAGGGTTCGACCTACGAGCAGTACTTC | TRBV20-1 | few | TRBD1 | 14 | TRBJ2-7
CSASYLGTEAFF | TGCAGTGCTAGCTACTTAGGGACTGAAGCTTTCTTT | TRBV20-1 | few | . | 12 | TRBJ1-1
CATRAETDTQYF | TGTGCCACCAGGGCCGAGACAGATACGCAGTATTTT | TRBV24-1 | few | . | 12 | TRBJ2-3
CSARILDRGPGWGYEQYF | TGCAGTGCTAGGATCCTCGACAGGGGGCCCGGCTGGGGCTACGAGCAGTACTTC | TRBV20-1 | few | TRBD1 | 18 | TRBJ2-7
CATSRDRGDIETQYF | TGTGCCACCAGCAGAGATCGGGGGGACATAGAGACCCAGTACTTC | TRBV15 | . | . | 15 | TRBJ2-5
CASSQGHYEQYF | TGTGCCAGCAGCCAAGGGCATTACGAGCAGTACTTC | TRBV3-1 | . | . | 12 | TRBJ2-7
CASSYSQIPNYGYTF | TGTGCCAGCAGTTACTCGCAGATCCCTAACTATGGCTACACCTTC | TRBV6-5 | . | . | 15 | TRBJ1-2
CASSFLTGQAQYF | TGCGCCAGCAGCTTCCTGACAGGTCAGGCGCAGTATTTT | TRBV5-1 | few | . | 13 | TRBJ2-3
CASSPPSDSGNSPLHF | TGTGCCAGCTCACCACCGTCGGACAGCGGTAATTCACCCCTCCACTTT | TRBV18 | many | . | 16 | TRBJ1-6
CASSGTSIETQYF | TGTGCCAGCAGTGGGACTAGCATAGAGACCCAGTACTTC | TRBV2 | . | TRBD2 | 13 | TRBJ2-5
CASSLFSGGDEQYF | TGTGCCAGCAGTTTATTTTCAGGGGGCGACGAGCAGTACTTC | TRBV27 | . | TRBD1 | 14 | TRBJ2-7
CASSYEGTSGRARTNEQFF | TGCGCCAGCAGCTACGAAGGGACTAGCGGGAGGGCCCGGACAAATGAGCAGTTCTTC | TRBV5-1 | few | TRBD2 | 19 | TRBJ2-1
CASSRGLAGARTTEQFF | TGCGCCAGCAGCCGGGGACTAGCGGGAGCGAGAACCACTGAGCAGTTCTTC | TRBV4-1 | few | TRBD2 | 17 | TRBJ2-1
CATSSSLSTNEKLFF | TGTGCCACCAGCAGTTCGCTGTCAACTAATGAAAAACTGTTTTTT | TRBV15 | few | . | 15 | TRBJ1-4
CASNLRSNQPQHF | TGTGCCAGCAACCTGAGAAGCAATCAGCCCCAGCATTTT | TRBV7-2 | few | . | 13 | TRBJ1-5
CSAQGDRDYGYTF | TGCAGTGCCCAAGGGGACAGGGACTATGGCTACACCTTC | TRBV20-1 | . | TRBD1 | 13 | TRBJ1-2
CSVGVNRILNTEAFF | TGCAGCGTTGGGGTTAACAGGATACTGAACACTGAAGCTTTCTTT | TRBV29-1 | . | . | 15 | TRBJ1-1
CASRKGQGITNEKLFF | TGTGCCAGCAGAAAGGGACAGGGGATAACTAATGAAAAACTGTTTTTT | TRBV2 | . | TRBD1 | 16 | TRBJ1-4
CSALSGRGQFF | TGCAGTGCCCTCAGCGGGCGCGGGCAGTTCTTC | TRBV20-1 | . | . | 11 | TRBJ2-1
CASSPWTGYNTEAFF | TGTGCCAGCAGTCCTTGGACAGGGTATAACACTGAAGCTTTCTTT | TRBV12-3/TRBV12-4 | few | TRBD1 | 15 | TRBJ1-1
CASSLKSGHEQYF | TGTGCCAGCAGTTTAAAGTCTGGCCACGAGCAGTACTTC | TRBV12-3/TRBV12-4 | . | . | 13 | TRBJ2-7
CCARVGLAKGFNEQYF | TGCTGTGCTAGAGTGGGGCTAGCGAAAGGGTTTAACGAGCAGTACTTC | TRBV20-1 | . | . | 16 | TRBJ2-7
CASMATLAGLGNEQYF | TGTGCCAGCATGGCAACTCTAGCAGGGCTTGGCAACGAGCAGTACTTC | TRBV27 | . | . | 16 | TRBJ2-7
CSAISTGLAPYEQYF | TGCAGTGCTATTTCAACGGGACTAGCGCCCTACGAGCAGTACTTC | TRBV20-1 | many | TRBD2 | 15 | TRBJ2-7
CASSPPRQTLGSDTQYF | TGTGCCAGCTCACCACCAAGGCAGACTCTAGGGTCCGATACGCAGTATTTT | TRBV18 | . | . | 17 | TRBJ2-3
CAISVRGDRHSDSGNQPQHF | TGTGCCATCAGTGTGCGAGGGGACAGGCATTCGGACTCGGGCAATCAGCCCCAGCATTTT | TRBV10-3 | . | TRBD1 | 20 | TRBJ1-5
CASSEDNTDTQYF | TGTGCCAGCAGCGAGGACAACACAGATACGCAGTATTTT | TRBV5-6 | . | . | 13 | TRBJ2-3
CSVETAGNGNTIYF | TGCAGCGTTGAAACGGCAGGGAATGGAAACACCATATATTTT | TRBV29-1 | . | . | 14 | TRBJ1-3
CASSLALTSGTPQYF | TGTGCCAGCAGCTTAGCGCTAACTAGCGGGACCCCGCAGTACTTC | TRBV7-8 | once | TRBD2 | 15 | TRBJ2-7
CASSFGFAAYNEQFF | TGCGCCAGCAGCTTCGGATTTGCGGCCTACAATGAGCAGTTCTTC | TRBV5-1 | few | . | 15 | TRBJ2-1
CASSQRDAWSTEAFF | TGTGCCAGCAGCCAGCGGGACGCATGGAGCACTGAAGCTTTCTTT | TRBV7-8 | few | . | 15 | TRBJ1-1
CAISESTLRDSYEQYF | TGTGCCATCAGTGAGTCGACCCTCAGGGATTCCTACGAGCAGTACTTC | TRBV10-3 | . | . | 16 | TRBJ2-7
CASSLYTEQFF | TGCGCCAGCAGCTTGTACACTGAGCAGTTCTTC | TRBV5-1 | . | . | 11 | TRBJ2-1
CASSQYSAGGLYEQYF | TGTGCCAGCAGCCAATATTCAGCGGGAGGGCTATACGAGCAGTACTTC | TRBV3-1 | . | TRBD2 | 16 | TRBJ2-7
CASSLDSRGQPHHF | TGTGCCAGCAGCTTAGACAGCCGGGGGCAGCCCCATCATTTT | TRBV7-9 | . | . | 14 | TRBJ1-5
CATSRDEGGGWAYEQYF | TGTGCCACCAGCAGAGATGAAGGAGGAGGTTGGGCCTACGAGCAGTACTTC | TRBV15 | few | . | 17 | TRBJ2-7
CSASRGVSGRQDTQYF | TGCAGTGCTAGCCGTGGGGTTAGCGGGAGGCAGGATACGCAGTATTTT | TRBV20-1 | few | TRBD2 | 16 | TRBJ2-3
CASSLGTAGQWPQHF | TGTGCCAGCAGTTTAGGGACCGCCGGTCAATGGCCCCAGCATTTT | TRBV27 | . | . | 15 | TRBJ1-5